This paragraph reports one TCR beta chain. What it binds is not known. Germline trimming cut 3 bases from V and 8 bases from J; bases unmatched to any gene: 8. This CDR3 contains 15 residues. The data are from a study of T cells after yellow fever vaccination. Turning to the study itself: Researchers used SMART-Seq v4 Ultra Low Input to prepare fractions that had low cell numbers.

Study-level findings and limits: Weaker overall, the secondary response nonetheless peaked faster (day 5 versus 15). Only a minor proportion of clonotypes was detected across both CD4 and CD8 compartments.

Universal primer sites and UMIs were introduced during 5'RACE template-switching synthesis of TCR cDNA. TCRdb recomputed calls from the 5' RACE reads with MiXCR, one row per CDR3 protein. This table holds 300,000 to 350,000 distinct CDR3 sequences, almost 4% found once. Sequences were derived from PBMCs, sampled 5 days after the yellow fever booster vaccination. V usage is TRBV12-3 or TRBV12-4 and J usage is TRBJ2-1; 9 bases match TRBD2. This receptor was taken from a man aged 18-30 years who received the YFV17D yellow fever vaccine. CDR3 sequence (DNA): TGTGCCAGCAGTTTTTTCCTAGCGGGGTACTATGAGCAGTTCTTC. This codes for CASSFFLAGYYEQFF.